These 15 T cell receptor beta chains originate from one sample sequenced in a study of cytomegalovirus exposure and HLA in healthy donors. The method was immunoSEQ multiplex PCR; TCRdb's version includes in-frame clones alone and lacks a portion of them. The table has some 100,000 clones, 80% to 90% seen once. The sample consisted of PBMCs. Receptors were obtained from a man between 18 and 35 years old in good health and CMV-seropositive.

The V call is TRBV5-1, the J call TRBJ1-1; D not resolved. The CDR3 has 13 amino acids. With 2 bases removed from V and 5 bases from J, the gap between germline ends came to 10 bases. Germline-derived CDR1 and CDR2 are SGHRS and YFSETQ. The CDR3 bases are TGCGCCAGCAGCTTAAGGTCGCGGACTGAAGCTTTCTTT. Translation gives CASSLRSRTEAFF.

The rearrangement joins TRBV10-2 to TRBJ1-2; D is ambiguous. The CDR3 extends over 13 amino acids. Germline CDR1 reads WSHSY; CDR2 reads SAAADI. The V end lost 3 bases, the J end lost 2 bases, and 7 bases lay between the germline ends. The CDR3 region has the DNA TGCGCCAGCAGTGATTTAGTAAACTATGGCTACACCTTC. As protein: CASSDLVNYGYTF.

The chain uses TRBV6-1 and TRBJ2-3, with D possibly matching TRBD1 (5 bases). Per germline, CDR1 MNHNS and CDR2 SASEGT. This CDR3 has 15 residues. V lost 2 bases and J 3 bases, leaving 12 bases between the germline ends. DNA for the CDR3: TGTGCCAGCAGTGAAAGGACACATCGGACAGATACGCAGTATTTT. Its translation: CASSERTHRTDTQYF.

In DNA, the CDR3 is TGTGCCAGCAGCCAATTGGACACCTCACTTCTTGGCTACACCTTC. Amino acids: CASSQLDTSLLGYTF. The chain joins TRBV7-9 to TRBJ1-2; tentative D call: TRBD1 (5 bases). Germline CDR1 is SEHNR and CDR2 is FQNEAQ (reference sequence). This CDR3 contains 15 residues. The V gene lost 5 bases and the J gene lost 7 bases, with 20 bases spanning the gap.

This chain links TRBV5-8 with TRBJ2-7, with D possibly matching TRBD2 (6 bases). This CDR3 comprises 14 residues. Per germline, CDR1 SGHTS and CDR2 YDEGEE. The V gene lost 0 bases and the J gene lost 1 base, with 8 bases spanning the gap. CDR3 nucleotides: TGTGCCAGCAGCTTGGGGGGGACTTCCTACGAGCAGTACTTC. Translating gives CASSLGGTSYEQYF.

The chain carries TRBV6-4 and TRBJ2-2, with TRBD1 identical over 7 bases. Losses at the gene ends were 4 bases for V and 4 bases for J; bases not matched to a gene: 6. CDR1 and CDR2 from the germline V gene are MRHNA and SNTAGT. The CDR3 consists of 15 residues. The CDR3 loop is CASSAEGGVTGELFF. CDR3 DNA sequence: TGTGCCAGCAGTGCTGAAGGGGGCGTCACCGGGGAGCTGTTTTTT.

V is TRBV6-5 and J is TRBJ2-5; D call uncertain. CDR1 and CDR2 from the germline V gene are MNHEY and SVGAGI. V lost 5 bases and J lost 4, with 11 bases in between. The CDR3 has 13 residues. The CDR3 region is CASSIQLSETQYF. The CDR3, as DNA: TGTGCCAGCAGTATACAGCTTTCAGAGACCCAGTACTTC.

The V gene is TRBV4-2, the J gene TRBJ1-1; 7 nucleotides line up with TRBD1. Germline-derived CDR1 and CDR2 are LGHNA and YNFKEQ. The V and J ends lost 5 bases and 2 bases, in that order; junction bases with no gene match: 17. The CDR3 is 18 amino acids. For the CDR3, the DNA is TGTGCCAGCAGCTCCCGGGGCAGGGGGACCGGGGTAAACACTGAAGCTTTCTTT. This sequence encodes CASSSRGRGTGVNTEAFF.

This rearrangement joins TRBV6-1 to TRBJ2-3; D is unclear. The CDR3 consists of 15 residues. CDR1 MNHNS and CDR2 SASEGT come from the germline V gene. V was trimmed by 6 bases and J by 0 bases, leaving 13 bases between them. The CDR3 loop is CASSPYGDSTDTQYF. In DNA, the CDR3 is TGTGCCAGCAGCCCCTACGGAGATAGCACAGATACGCAGTATTTT.

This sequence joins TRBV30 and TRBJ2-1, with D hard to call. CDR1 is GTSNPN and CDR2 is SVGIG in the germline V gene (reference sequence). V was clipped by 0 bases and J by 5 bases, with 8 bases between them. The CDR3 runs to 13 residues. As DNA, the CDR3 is TGTGCCTGGAGTGTAGTCGTAGACAATGAGCAGTTCTTC. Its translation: CAWSVVVDNEQFF.

In DNA form, the CDR3 reads TGTGCCAGCAGTTTCACACACACCGGGGAGCTGTTTTTT. Its protein is CASSFTHTGELFF. This chain joins TRBV27 and TRBJ2-2; D unresolved. This CDR3 contains 13 residues. In germline, CDR1 is MNHEY, CDR2 SMNVEV (reference sequence). With 3 bases removed from V and 3 bases from J, the gap between germline ends came to 5 bases.

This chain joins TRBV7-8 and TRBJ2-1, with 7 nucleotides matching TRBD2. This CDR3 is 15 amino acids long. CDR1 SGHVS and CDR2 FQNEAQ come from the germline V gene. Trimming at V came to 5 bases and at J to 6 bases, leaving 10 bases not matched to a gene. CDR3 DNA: TGTGCCAGCAGCCCAGGGAGGGCTAGCGGCAATGAGCAGTTCTTC. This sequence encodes CASSPGRASGNEQFF.

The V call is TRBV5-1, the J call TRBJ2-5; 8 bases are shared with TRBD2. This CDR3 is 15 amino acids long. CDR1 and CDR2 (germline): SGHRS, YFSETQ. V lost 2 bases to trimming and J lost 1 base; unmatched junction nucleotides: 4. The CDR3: CASSFGSGAQETQYF. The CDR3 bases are TGCGCCAGCAGCTTCGGTAGCGGGGCCCAAGAGACCCAGTACTTC.

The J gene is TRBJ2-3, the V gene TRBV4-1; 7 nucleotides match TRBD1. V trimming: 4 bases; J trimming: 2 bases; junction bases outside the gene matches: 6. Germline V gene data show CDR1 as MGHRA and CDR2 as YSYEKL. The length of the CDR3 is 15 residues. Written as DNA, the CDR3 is TGCGCCAGCAGCCTTCGGACAGGATCCACAGATACGCAGTATTTT. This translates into CASSLRTGSTDTQYF.

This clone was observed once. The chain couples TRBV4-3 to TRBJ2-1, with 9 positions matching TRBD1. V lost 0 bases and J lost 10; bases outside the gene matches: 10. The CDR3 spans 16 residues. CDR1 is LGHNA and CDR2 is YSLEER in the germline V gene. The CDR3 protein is CASSQEGGTGSLEQFF. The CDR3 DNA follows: TGCGCCAGCAGCCAAGAAGGTGGGACAGGGTCCCTCGAGCAGTTCTTC.